These T cell receptor beta chains were read from a single sample in a study of blood T cell repertoires in COVID-19. Method: immunoSEQ multiplex PCR; TCRdb's copy keeps in-frame clones and lacks some. This table has some 300,000 clones, about 88% appearing once. The material sequenced was PBMCs or T cells enriched from blood (not recorded which). Receptors originate from a woman aged 55-69 years in a cohort exposed to, infected with or recovered from COVID-19 (not recorded which). Both conserved end residues are part of each CDR3. The D gene is left open where the match is weak. Size tells how often a clone was seen (once, few, many) or the class of an expanded clone, and some rows leave it out.

TRBJ1-6 TRBD1 TRBV30 - TGTGCCTCGGGACAGTTAAATTCACCCCTCCACTTT CASGQLNSPLHF
TRBJ2-5 - TRBV7-9 - TGTGCCAGCAGCCCACAGGGCGAAGAAGAGACCCAGTACTTC CASSPQGEEETQYF
TRBJ1-1 TRBD1 TRBV13 - TGTGCCAGCAGCGAAACCGGGACAGGGTTCACTGAAGCTTTCTTT CASSETGTGFTEAFF
TRBJ2-1 TRBD1 TRBV6-2/TRBV6-3 - TGTGCCAGCAGTAGTTTGGGACAGGTCTACAATGAGCAGTTCTTC CASSSLGQVYNEQFF
TRBJ1-2 - TRBV28 - TGTGCCAGCAGCAGCTTAACGGGCAGGGGTCGTGATGGCTACACCTTC CASSSLTGRGRDGYTF
TRBJ1-2 - TRBV19 - TGTGCCAGTAGTATATCCCACACAAATCGGTTGGGCGGCTACACCTTC CASSISHTNRLGGYTF
TRBJ2-1 - TRBV7-9 - TGTGCCAGCAGCTTAGTAGCGAGCGACAACAATGAGCAGTTCTTC CASSLVASDNNEQFF
TRBJ1-6 - TRBV30 - TGTGCCTGGAGTCTCCCCGGGACTTATAATTCACCCCTCCACTTT CAWSLPGTYNSPLHF
TRBJ2-7 - TRBV12-3/TRBV12-4 - TGTGCCAGCAGTTTAGCTCCGGCCTACGAGCAGTACTTC CASSLAPAYEQYF
TRBJ1-6 - TRBV19 - TGTGCCAGCAGACCAACAGGGTCCTCACCCCTCCACTTT CASRPTGSSPLHF
TRBJ2-3 - TRBV27 - TGTGCCAGCAGAAGGACTACAAGCACAGATACGCAGTATTTT CASRRTTSTDTQYF
TRBJ2-1 - TRBV28 - TGTGCCAGCAGTCCCCTCACAGCCGCCCAGTACAATGAGCAGTTCTTC CASSPLTAAQYNEQFF
TRBJ1-5 - TRBV23-1 once TGCGCCAGCAGTCAATCGCTCCCGGTAAATCAGCCCCAGCATTTT CASSQSLPVNQPQHF
TRBJ2-1 - TRBV7-3 - TGTGCCAGCAGCTCCTACAGCAGCAATGAGCAGTTCTTC CASSSYSSNEQFF